These 5 T cell receptor beta chains were all obtained from the same sample, sequenced in a study of cytomegalovirus exposure and HLA in healthy donors. PCR used 60 Vbeta primers and 13 Jbeta primers. Profiling relied on immunoSEQ multiplex PCR, and the TCRdb table lists in-frame clones only, not all of them. The sample consists of about 67,000 clones, 75% to 90% of them appearing once. What was sequenced was PBMCs. The source is a woman in her 30s in good health and CMV-seropositive.

This clone was observed once. CDR3 in DNA: TGTGCCAGCAGTTCCGGGACTAGCGGGGCCTACAATGAGCAGTTCTTC. Protein sequence: CASSSGTSGAYNEQFF. V is TRBV28 and J is TRBJ2-1; 13 positions agree with TRBD2. The CDR3 contains 16 residues. Germline V gives CDR1 MDHEN, CDR2 SYDVKM. Unmatched junction bases numbered 2, after V lost 4 bases and J lost 2 bases.

This clone showed up just a few times. The chain carries TRBV7-3 and TRBJ2-2; 9 bases align to TRBD1. The germline V gene encodes CDR1 SGHTA and CDR2 FQGTGA. The CDR3 has 15 residues. The V and J ends lost 6 bases and 4 bases, in that order; junction bases with no gene match: 6. CDR3 sequence (DNA): TGTGCCAGCAGTGCCGGGACAGGGTTCACCGGGGAGCTGTTTTTT. Translated, it gives CASSAGTGFTGELFF.

The gene calls are TRBV28 and TRBJ1-2, with D perhaps TRBD1 (6 bases). This CDR3 contains 13 residues. Germline V gene data show CDR1 as MDHEN and CDR2 as SYDVKM. V shed 8 bases and J shed 4 bases, with 14 bases lying between them. For the CDR3, the DNA is TGTGCCAGCTTCGCCTTGGACAGCTATGGCTACACCTTC. Translated: CASFALDSYGYTF.

The chain joins TRBV5-5 to TRBJ2-3; the match to TRBD2 covers 10 bases. Per germline, CDR1 SGHKS and CDR2 YYEKEE (reference sequence). The CDR3 spans 15 residues. V shed 0 bases, J shed 6 bases, and the junction held 4 bases outside the gene matches. The CDR3: CASSLDLAGADTQYF. The CDR3 bases are TGTGCCAGCAGCTTGGATCTAGCGGGAGCGGATACGCAGTATTTT.

The chain employs TRBV20-1 and TRBJ1-1; D is ambiguous. CDR1 is DFQATT and CDR2 is SNEGSKA in the germline V gene (reference sequence). This CDR3 is 11 amino acids long. V was shortened by 3 bases and J by 4 bases, with 6 bases between the two germline ends. As DNA, the CDR3 is TGCAGTGCTAGCGGTAGCACTGAAGCTTTCTTT. It specifies CSASGSTEAFF.